This entry describes one T cell receptor (beta chain). No cognate antigen has been identified for it. Per-base qualities were not stored, and no clone one base away is much larger. This specimen belongs to a study of lymphopenia after photon versus proton radiotherapy (dated by TCRdb to 2018 to 2020). Concerning the study at large: In patients with gastrointestinal tumors who developed high-grade lymphopenia, the study compared the immunological effects of photon radiation therapy with those of proton radiation therapy. The approximately 20 patients in the cohort had gastrointestinal tumors, were treated with either photon or proton therapy, and subsequently developed lymphopenia. The goal of the study was to describe how the two radiation modalities differ in their effects on the immune system. Points the paper makes about the study in general: The survival association was assessed only in patients who died, and the authors presented better survival with proton therapy as a possibility rather than a demonstrated result. During treatment, patients who received photon therapy lost naive T cells and TCR diversity and gained effector/memory populations, whereas patients who received proton therapy remained relatively stable. Once the lymphocyte count had reached its nadir, the repertoires of photon-treated patients showed oligoclonal expansion, particularly of CD8+ Temra cells, and this expansion drove the decline in diversity. Across the cohort, among patients who died, a greater drop in TCR diversity after the nadir was inversely correlated with overall survival time.

V sheds 0 bases and J sheds 4 bases, leaving 15 bases between their ends. CDR3 length: 16 amino acids, cysteine to phenylalanine. Only the CDR3 DNA stays, 48 bases, in frame from base 1. CDR1 and CDR2 are read off the germline V gene as SGHVS and FNYEAQ. Library prep was done by the immunoSEQ multiplex PCR assay. T cell repertoires were profiled with deep sequencing of rearranged TCR beta loci together with multiparametric flow cytometry. TCRdb retrieved this table from immuneACCESS and kept in-frame rearrangements only. Not all clones are present; in checked studies, unresolved V genes account for under half, and no reason is known for the remainder. The sample table holds 60,000 to 75,000 clones, of which 70% to 90% were seen once. The top ten clones comprise roughly 2.3% of the sample.

The V gene is TRBV7-6 and the J gene is TRBJ1-1; the D gene cannot be resolved reliably. This specimen consisted of peripheral blood, obtained from a patient treated with photon-based radiotherapy. The receptor was isolated from a man between 40 and 49 years old with gastric cancer. The DNA sequence reads TGTGCCAGCAGCTTAGCGGGTAGGGTTCGGGCCACTGAAGCTTTCTTT. The encoded protein is CASSLAGRVRATEAFF.